The rows below give T cell receptor beta chains drawn from one sample of a study of blood T cell repertoires in COVID-19. Only in-frame clones appear in the TCRdb table, and some are missing; sequencing was by immunoSEQ multiplex PCR. Among about 63,000 clones, about 74% were seen once, and the ten largest hold 25% to 30%. Specimen: peripheral blood. These receptors all come from a woman of 80 years or more with acute or convalescent COVID-19. CDR3s include the opening cysteine and the closing phenylalanine or tryptophan. A D gene is named only where the DNA matches it firmly. Clone size is given for some rows only: seen once, a few or many times, or a class if the clone is expanded.

clone_size,v_call,d_call,j_call,cdr3_aa,cdr3_nt
-,TRBV7-2,TRBD2,TRBJ2-5,CASSSGLAGGTTQYF,TGTGCCAGCAGCTCCGGACTAGCGGGAGGGACGACCCAGTACTTC
once,TRBV5-1,TRBD2,TRBJ2-1,CASSLASGLFNEQFF,TGCGCCAGCAGCTTGGCTAGCGGGTTGTTTAATGAGCAGTTCTTC
-,TRBV28,-,TRBJ2-2,CASSSTGSGELFF,TGTGCCAGCAGTTCCACAGGGTCCGGGGAGCTGTTTTTT
-,TRBV24-1,TRBD1,TRBJ2-1,CATSDFGQGAYNEQFF,TGTGCCACCAGTGATTTTGGGCAGGGGGCCTACAATGAGCAGTTCTTC
few,TRBV7-9,TRBD2,TRBJ2-1,CASSPTSGRWNEQFF,TGTGCCAGCAGCCCGACTAGCGGGAGATGGAATGAGCAGTTCTTC
-,TRBV6-6,-,TRBJ1-5,CASSEQGGQPQHF,TGTGCCAGCAGTGAGCAGGGAGGTCAGCCCCAGCATTTT
-,TRBV7-8,TRBD1,TRBJ2-7,CASSRDRGGYEQYF,TGTGCCAGCAGCAGGGACAGGGGAGGCTACGAGCAGTACTTC
-,TRBV28,-,TRBJ1-6,CASSLVERPSRRSPLHF,TGTGCCAGCAGTTTAGTGGAAAGGCCATCTCGGCGGTCACCCCTCCACTTT
few,TRBV5-1,-,TRBJ1-2,CASSLVGSLDGYTF,TGCGCCAGCAGCTTGGTCGGCAGCCTAGATGGCTACACCTTC
-,TRBV6-6,-,TRBJ2-1,CASSYRGSYNEQFF,TGTGCCAGCAGTTACCGTGGGAGTTACAATGAGCAGTTCTTC
-,TRBV19,TRBD1,TRBJ2-1,CASTPGQVIYNEQFF,TGTGCCAGTACACCCGGACAGGTGATCTACAATGAGCAGTTCTTC
-,TRBV18,-,TRBJ2-3,CASSRAEGGTDTQYF,TGTGCCAGCTCACGCGCAGAGGGGGGCACAGATACGCAGTATTTT
-,TRBV19,TRBD2,TRBJ2-7,CASRRRATSGRFSYEQYF,TGTGCCAGTAGAAGACGGGCTACTAGCGGGAGGTTCTCCTACGAGCAGTACTTC
few,TRBV18,-,TRBJ2-1,CASSPRLGNEQFF,TGTGCCAGCTCACCACGACTAGGCAATGAGCAGTTCTTC
once,TRBV6-2/TRBV6-3,-,TRBJ2-5,CASTYSSVKETQYF,TGTGCCAGCACGTACTCTAGCGTCAAAGAGACCCAGTACTTC
-,TRBV12-3/TRBV12-4,TRBD1,TRBJ2-5,CASSTGTVETQYF,TGTGCCAGCAGTACCGGGACAGTAGAGACCCAGTACTTC
-,TRBV14,TRBD1,TRBJ1-5,CASRQNSWDRRNQPQHF,TGTGCCAGCAGACAGAATTCTTGGGACAGGAGAAATCAGCCCCAGCATTTT
-,TRBV4-2,TRBD1,TRBJ2-7,CASSHGTGFYEQYF,TGTGCCAGCAGCCACGGGACAGGGTTCTACGAGCAGTACTTC
many,TRBV4-3,TRBD2,TRBJ2-1,CASSQVASGTNEQFF,TGCGCCAGCAGCCAAGTCGCTAGCGGGACCAATGAGCAGTTCTTC
-,TRBV5-1,-,TRBJ2-5,CASRQTQGSGTQYF,TGCGCCAGCAGGCAAACGCAGGGTAGTGGGACCCAGTACTTC
-,TRBV6-5,-,TRBJ1-1,CAAGAPEAFF,TGTGCCGCGGGGGCCCCTGAAGCTTTCTTT
once,TRBV5-1,TRBD2,TRBJ2-7,CASSWDSGRAYEQYF,TGCGCCAGCAGCTGGGATAGCGGGAGGGCCTACGAGCAGTACTTC